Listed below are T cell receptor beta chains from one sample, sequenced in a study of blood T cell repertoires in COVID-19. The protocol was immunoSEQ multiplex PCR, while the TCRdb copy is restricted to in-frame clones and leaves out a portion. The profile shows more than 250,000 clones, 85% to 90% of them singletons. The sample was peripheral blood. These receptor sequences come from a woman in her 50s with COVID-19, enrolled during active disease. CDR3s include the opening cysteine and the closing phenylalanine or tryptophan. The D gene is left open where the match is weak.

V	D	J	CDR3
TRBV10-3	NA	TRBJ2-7	CAISGGRGGGAYEQYF
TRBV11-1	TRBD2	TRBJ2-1	CASSLVASGRGEQFF
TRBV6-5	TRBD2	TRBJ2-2	CASSWGGLDTGELFF
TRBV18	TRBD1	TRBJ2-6	CASTTGGRSGANVLTF
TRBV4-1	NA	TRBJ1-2	CASSRGGANYGYTF
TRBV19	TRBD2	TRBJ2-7	CATSRELAGDYEQYF
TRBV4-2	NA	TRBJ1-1	CASSQILVNTEAFF
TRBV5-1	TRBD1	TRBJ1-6	CASRTGTGGNSPLHF
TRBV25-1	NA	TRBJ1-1	CASRPIMDSNEAFF
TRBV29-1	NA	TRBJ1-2	CSVGSAGGYTF
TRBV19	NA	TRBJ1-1	CASMALGTSFMNTEAFF
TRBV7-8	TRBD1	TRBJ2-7	CASSLARTGSYEQYF
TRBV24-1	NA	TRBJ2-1	CATSGGLEAPYNEQFF
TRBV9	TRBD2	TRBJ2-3	CASSVGGGRITDTQYF
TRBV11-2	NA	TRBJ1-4	CASSLVRGTNEKLFF
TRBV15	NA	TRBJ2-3	CATSRDLVGFTDTQYF
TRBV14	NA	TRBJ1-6	CASSHGQNYNSPLHF
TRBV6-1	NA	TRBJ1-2	CASSERQDYGYTF
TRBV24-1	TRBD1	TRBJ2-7	CATSDDGQGRSYEQYF
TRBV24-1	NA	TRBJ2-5	CATSGGAGETQYF
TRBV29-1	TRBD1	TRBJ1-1	CSVGGQGVTEAFF
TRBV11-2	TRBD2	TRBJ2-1	CASSRGLAASSYNEQFF
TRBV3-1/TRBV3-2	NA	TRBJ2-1	CASSRQASSYNEQFF
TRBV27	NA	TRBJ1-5	CASSLFSVIQGNSNQPQHF
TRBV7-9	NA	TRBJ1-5	CASSLASTGYGNQPQHF
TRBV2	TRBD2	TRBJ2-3	CASSRDYVWDTQYF
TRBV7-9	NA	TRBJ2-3	CASSPPEGTDTQYF
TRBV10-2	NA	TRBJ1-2	CASSFSGVNYGYTF
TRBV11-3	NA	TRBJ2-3	CASSLDNTQYF
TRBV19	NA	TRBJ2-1	CASSIGLGAYNEQFF
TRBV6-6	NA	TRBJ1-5	CASSYSAGSNQPQHF
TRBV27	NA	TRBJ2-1	CASGRYNEQFF
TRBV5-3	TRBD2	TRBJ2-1	CARSLETSGGPDYNEQFF
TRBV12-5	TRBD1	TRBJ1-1	CASGGTGVVTEAFF
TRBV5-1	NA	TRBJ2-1	CASSGNSGVPGVDEQFF
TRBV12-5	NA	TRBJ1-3	CASGPGGPGNTIYF
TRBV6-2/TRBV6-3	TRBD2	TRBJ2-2	CASSYAGRAFQREMYGELFF
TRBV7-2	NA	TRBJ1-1	CASSTWGQNTEAFF
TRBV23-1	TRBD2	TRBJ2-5	CASSQSCTSGFRRKETQYF
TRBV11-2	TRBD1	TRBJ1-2	CASSTGQGYGYTF
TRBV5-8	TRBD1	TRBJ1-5	CASSIRDRADQPQHF